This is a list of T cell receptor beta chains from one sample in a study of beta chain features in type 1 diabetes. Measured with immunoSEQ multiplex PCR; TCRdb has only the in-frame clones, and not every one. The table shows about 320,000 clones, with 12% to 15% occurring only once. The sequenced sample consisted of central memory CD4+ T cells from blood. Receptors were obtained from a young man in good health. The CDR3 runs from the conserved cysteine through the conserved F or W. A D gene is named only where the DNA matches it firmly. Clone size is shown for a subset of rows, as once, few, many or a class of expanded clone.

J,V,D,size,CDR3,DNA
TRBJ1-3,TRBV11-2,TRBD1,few,CASQTFQGAPGNTIYF,TGTGCCAGCCAGACATTCCAGGGGGCGCCTGGAAACACCATATATTTT
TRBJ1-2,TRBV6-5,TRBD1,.,CASSSKMLDRVTGYTF,TGTGCCAGCAGTTCCAAGATGTTGGACAGGGTCACTGGCTACACCTTC
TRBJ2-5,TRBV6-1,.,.,CASSYRQPQETQYF,TGTGCCAGCAGCTACCGACAGCCCCAAGAGACCCAGTACTTC
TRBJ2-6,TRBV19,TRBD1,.,CASTTRTGGASGANVLTF,TGTGCCAGTACTACTAGGACAGGGGGCGCGTCTGGGGCCAACGTCCTGACTTTC
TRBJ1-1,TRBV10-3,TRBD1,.,CAISRQGGIAEAFF,TGTGCCATCAGCAGACAGGGAGGAATCGCTGAAGCTTTCTTT
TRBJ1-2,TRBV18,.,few,CASSPSDSYYGYTF,TGTGCCAGCTCACCTTCGGACAGTTACTATGGCTACACCTTC
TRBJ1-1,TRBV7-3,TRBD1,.,CASSTRQGSTEAFF,TGTGCCAGCAGCACAAGACAGGGATCCACTGAAGCTTTCTTT
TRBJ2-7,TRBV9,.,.,CASSLAESYEQYF,TGTGCCAGCAGCCTAGCAGAATCCTACGAGCAGTACTTC
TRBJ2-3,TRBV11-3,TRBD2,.,CASSSSGGADTQYF,TGTGCCAGCAGCTCGAGCGGGGGTGCAGATACGCAGTATTTT
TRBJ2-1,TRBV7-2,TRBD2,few,CASSPQGLADNEQFF,TGTGCCAGCAGCCCTCAAGGACTAGCGGACAATGAGCAGTTCTTC
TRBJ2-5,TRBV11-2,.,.,CASSLDRLSRQYF,TGTGCCAGCAGCTTAGATCGACTAAGTCGGCAGTACTTC
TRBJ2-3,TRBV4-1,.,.,CASSLRGAGDTQYF,TGCGCCAGCAGCCTCCGGGGGGCGGGAGATACGCAGTATTTT
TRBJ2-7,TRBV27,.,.,CASRRTASYEQYF,TGTGCCAGCAGAAGGACGGCCAGCTACGAGCAGTACTTC
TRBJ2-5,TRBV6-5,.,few,CASTPTPLARETQYF,TGTGCCAGCACTCCCACCCCCCTAGCGAGAGAGACCCAGTACTTC
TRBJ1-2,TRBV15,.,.,CATSALRVDYGYTF,TGTGCCACCAGCGCCCTCAGGGTTGACTATGGCTACACCTTC
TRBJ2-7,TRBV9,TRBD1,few,CASSVGTGISYEQYF,TGTGCCAGCAGCGTCGGGACAGGGATATCCTACGAGCAGTACTTC
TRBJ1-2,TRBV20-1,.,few,CSARPNYGYTF,TGCAGTGCTAGACCCAACTATGGCTACACCTTC
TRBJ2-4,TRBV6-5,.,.,CASSRQLGDKNIQYF,TGTGCCAGCAGTAGACAGCTGGGGGACAAAAACATTCAGTACTTC
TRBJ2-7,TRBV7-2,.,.,CASSAFLGPDYEQYF,TGTGCCAGCAGCGCTTTTTTGGGCCCAGACTACGAGCAGTACTTC
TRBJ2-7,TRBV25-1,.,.,CASSPSKGRVHEQYF,TGTGCCAGCAGTCCATCAAAAGGTAGGGTCCACGAGCAGTACTTC
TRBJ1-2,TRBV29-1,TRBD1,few,CSVNRGNNYGYTF,TGCAGCGTCAACAGGGGAAACAACTATGGCTACACCTTC
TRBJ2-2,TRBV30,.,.,CAWTWRDERTGELFF,TGTGCCTGGACTTGGCGGGATGAACGTACCGGGGAGCTGTTTTTT
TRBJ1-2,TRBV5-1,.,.,CASSSRDFYGYTF,TGCGCCAGCAGCTCCAGGGATTTCTATGGCTACACCTTC
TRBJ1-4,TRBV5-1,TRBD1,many,CASSWTGTGAEKLFF,TGCGCCAGCAGCTGGACCGGGACAGGGGCTGAAAAACTGTTTTTT
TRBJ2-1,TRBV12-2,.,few,CASRPGLAAYNEQFF,TGTGCAAGTCGCCCCGGACTAGCGGCCTACAATGAGCAGTTCTTC
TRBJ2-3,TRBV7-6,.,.,CASSRSDTQYF,TGTGCCAGCAGCCGCTCTGATACGCAGTATTTT
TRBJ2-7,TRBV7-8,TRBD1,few,CASSLALTGGTYEQYF,TGTGCCAGCAGCTTAGCGCTCACAGGGGGCACCTACGAGCAGTACTTC
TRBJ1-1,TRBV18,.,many,CASSPGVGEAFF,TGTGCCAGCTCCCCAGGCGTAGGTGAAGCTTTCTTT
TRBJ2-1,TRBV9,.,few,CASSRDSTVGYEQFF,TGTGCCAGCAGCAGGGATAGTACTGTAGGCTATGAGCAGTTCTTC
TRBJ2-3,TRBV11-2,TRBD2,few,CASSPSAGAGGTDTQYF,TGTGCCAGCAGCCCCTCGGCGGGAGCGGGCGGAACAGATACGCAGTATTTT
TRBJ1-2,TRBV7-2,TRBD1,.,CASSPTGPSGSGYTF,TGTGCCAGCAGCCCGACAGGGCCGTCGGGTAGTGGCTACACCTTC
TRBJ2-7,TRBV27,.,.,CASSSSGTSAQQYF,TGTGCCAGCAGTTCCTCCGGGACTTCAGCCCAGCAGTACTTC
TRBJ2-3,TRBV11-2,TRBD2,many,CASSYTSAITDTQYF,TGTGCCAGCAGCTATACTAGCGCGATCACAGATACGCAGTATTTT
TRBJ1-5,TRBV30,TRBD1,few,CAWRGDSANQPQHF,TGTGCCTGGAGGGGGGACAGCGCGAATCAGCCCCAGCATTTT
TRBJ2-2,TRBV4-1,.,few,CASSQRPTPSGELFF,TGCGCCAGCAGCCAACGGCCCACTCCCAGCGGGGAGCTGTTTTTT
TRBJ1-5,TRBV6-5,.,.,CASSEHRNQPQHF,TGTGCCAGCAGTGAACACCGCAATCAGCCCCAGCATTTT
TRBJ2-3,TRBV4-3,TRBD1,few,CASSQGGQGGRDTQYF,TGCGCCAGCAGCCAAGGGGGACAGGGAGGAAGAGATACGCAGTATTTT
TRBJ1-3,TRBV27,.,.,CASSLLPPSEWGNTIYF,TGTGCCAGCAGTTTATTGCCCCCATCCGAGTGGGGAAACACCATATATTTT
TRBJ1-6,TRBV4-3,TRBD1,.,CASSPDRGNSPLHF,TGCGCCAGCAGCCCCGACAGGGGTAATTCACCCCTCCACTTT
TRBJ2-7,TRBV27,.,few,CASARPLGDEQYF,TGTGCCAGCGCCAGGCCTTTGGGCGACGAGCAGTACTTC
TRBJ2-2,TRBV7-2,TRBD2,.,CASSFLPSGTGELFF,TGTGCCAGCAGCTTCCTTCCTAGCGGGACCGGGGAGCTGTTTTTT
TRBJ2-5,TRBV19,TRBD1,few,CASNAPGQSPETQYF,TGTGCCAGTAACGCTCCGGGACAGAGTCCGGAGACCCAGTACTTC
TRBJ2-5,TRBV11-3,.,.,CASSLGSVREETQYF,TGTGCCAGCAGCTTAGGGTCTGTGCGGGAAGAGACCCAGTACTTC
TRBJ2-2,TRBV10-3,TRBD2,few,CAIKRSSGSPGELFF,TGTGCCATCAAAAGGAGTAGCGGGAGTCCCGGGGAGCTGTTTTTT
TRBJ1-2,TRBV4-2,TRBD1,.,CASSQQGAGYGYTF,TGTGCCAGCAGCCAACAGGGGGCGGGCTATGGCTACACCTTC
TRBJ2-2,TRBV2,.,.,CASRLGKGAGELFF,TGTGCCAGCAGACTAGGGAAGGGGGCCGGGGAGCTGTTTTTT
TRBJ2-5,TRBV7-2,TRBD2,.,CASSSQRGPKETQYF,TGTGCCAGCAGCTCACAGCGGGGGCCTAAAGAGACCCAGTACTTC
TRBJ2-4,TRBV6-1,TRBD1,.,CATTGVAKNIQYF,TGTGCCACAACAGGGGTGGCCAAAAACATTCAGTACTTC
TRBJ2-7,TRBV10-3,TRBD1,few,CASSLGQGAIYEQYF,TGTGCCAGCAGTTTAGGACAGGGGGCCATCTACGAGCAGTACTTC
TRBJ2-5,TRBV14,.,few,CASSPLTGQETQYF,TGTGCCAGCAGCCCCCTGACGGGGCAAGAGACCCAGTACTTC
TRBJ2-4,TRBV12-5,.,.,CASGLVLEKTYGNIQYF,TGTGCTAGTGGTTTGGTACTTGAGAAGACCTATGGGAACATTCAGTACTTC
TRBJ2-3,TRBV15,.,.,CATSRGEDSHTQYF,TGTGCCACCAGCAGGGGGGAAGACTCGCACACGCAGTATTTT
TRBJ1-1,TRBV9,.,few,CASRLPVRNTEAFF,TGTGCCAGCAGGCTCCCAGTGAGGAACACTGAAGCTTTCTTT
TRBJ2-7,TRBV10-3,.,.,CASSYSFTGTYEQYF,TGTGCCAGCAGTTACTCCTTTACTGGGACGTACGAGCAGTACTTC
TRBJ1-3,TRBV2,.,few,CASRRISGNTIYF,TGTGCCAGCAGACGGATCTCTGGAAACACCATATATTTT
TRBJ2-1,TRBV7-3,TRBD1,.,CASSQSRGPQNEQFF,TGTGCCAGCAGCCAGTCCAGGGGGCCCCAGAATGAGCAGTTCTTC
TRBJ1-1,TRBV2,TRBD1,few,CASSVRPMTGGTEAFF,TGTGCCAGCAGTGTGCGCCCAATGACAGGGGGGACTGAAGCTTTCTTT